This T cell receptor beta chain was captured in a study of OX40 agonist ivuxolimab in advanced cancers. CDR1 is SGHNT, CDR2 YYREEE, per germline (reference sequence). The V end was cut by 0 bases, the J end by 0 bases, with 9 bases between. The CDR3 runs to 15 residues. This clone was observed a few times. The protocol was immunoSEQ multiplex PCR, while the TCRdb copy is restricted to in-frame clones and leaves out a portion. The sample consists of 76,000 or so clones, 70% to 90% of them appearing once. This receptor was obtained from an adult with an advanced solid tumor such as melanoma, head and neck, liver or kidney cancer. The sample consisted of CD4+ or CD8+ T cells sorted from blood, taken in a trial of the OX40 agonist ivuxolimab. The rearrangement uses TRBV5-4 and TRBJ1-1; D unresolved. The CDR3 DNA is TGTGCCAGCAGCTTGGGAGCAGTCATGAACACTGAAGCTTTCTTT. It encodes CASSLGAVMNTEAFF.